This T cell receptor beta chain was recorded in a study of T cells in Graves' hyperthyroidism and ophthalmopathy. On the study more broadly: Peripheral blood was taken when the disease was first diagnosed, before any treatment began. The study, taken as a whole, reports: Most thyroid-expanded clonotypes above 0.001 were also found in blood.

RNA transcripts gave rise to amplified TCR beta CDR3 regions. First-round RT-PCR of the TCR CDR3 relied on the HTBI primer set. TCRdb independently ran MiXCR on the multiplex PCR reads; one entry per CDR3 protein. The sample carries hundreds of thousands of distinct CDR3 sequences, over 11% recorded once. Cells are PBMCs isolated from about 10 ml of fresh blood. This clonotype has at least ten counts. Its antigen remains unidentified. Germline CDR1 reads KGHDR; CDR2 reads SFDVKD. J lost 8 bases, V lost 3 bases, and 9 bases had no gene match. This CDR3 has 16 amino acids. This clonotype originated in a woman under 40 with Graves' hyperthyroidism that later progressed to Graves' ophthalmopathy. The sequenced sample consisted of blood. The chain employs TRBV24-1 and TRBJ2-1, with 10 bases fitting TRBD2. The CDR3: CATSDRPGTSVYEQFF. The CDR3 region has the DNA TGTGCCACCAGTGATCGTCCCGGGACTAGCGTCTATGAGCAGTTCTTC.